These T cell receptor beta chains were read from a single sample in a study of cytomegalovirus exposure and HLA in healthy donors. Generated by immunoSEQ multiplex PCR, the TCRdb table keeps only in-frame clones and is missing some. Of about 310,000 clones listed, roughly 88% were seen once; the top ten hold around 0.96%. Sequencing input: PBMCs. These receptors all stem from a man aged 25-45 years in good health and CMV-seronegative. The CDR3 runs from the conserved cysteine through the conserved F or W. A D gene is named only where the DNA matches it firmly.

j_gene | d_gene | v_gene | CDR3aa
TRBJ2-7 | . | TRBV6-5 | CASSYSGTNEQYF
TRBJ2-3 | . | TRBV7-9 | CASSSGGGSTDTQYF
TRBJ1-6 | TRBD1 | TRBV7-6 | CASSLATGGSRALHF
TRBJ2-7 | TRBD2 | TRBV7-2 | CASSLFRGEYEQYF
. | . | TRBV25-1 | CASSDRGLDEQYF
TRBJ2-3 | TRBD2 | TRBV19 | CASSSGTSGGTNTQYF
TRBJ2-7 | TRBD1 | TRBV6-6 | CASSYTGGSYEQYF
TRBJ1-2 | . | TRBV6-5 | CASRRSGLGGYTF
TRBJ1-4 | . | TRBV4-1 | CASSQEAVIDEKLFF
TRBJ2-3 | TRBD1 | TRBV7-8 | CASSTIQGVQVDTQYF
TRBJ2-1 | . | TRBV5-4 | CASSQIRSSYNEQFF
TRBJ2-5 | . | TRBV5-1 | CASSSSRGHQETQYF
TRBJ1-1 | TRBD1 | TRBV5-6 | CASSSGQGDRQGAFF
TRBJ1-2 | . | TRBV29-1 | CSVARGVNYGYTF
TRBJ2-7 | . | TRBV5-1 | CASSLTGSYEQYF
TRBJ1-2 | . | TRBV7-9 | CASSLVAANYGYTF
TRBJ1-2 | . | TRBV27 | CASRTAYGYTF
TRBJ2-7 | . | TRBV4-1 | CASSQEGMGRSYEQYF
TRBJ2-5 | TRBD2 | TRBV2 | CASTRWGGQETQYF
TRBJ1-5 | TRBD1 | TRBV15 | CATSIGDQGAGNQPQHF
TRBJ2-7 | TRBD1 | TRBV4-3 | CASSQDDPPASGGYQTYEQYF
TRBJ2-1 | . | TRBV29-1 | CSVEVVSYNEQFF
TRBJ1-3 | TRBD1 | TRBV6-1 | CASSLTGLGNTIYF
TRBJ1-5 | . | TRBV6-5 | CACSRQANQPQHF
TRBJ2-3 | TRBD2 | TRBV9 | CASSVPLAGGSTDTQYF
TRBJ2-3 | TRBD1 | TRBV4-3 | CASSQEGRGKFGTQYF
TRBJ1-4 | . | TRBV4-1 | CASSPADSNEKLFF
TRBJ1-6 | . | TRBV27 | CASSPAGQFNSPLHF
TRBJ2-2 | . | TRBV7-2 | CASSLGLINTGELFF
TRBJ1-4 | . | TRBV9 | CASSVGIGPTNEKLFF
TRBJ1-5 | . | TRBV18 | CASSPSSLRGAQPQHF
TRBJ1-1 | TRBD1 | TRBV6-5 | CASSYRTGSTEAFF
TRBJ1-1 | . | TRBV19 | CASSIYLNTEAFF
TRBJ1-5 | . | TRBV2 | CASSGESGNQPQHF
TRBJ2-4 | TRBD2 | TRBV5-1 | CASSSAGGLAKNIQYF
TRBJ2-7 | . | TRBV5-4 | CASSLARGAKHYEQYF
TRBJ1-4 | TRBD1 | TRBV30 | CAWSVGRGRVLNEKLFF
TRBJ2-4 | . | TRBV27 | CASSPLAKNIQYF
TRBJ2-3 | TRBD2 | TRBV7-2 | CASSRLAGGGTDTQYF
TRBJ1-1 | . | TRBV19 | CASSPGGIMNTEAFF
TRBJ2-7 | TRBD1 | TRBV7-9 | CASSHRDREYEQYF
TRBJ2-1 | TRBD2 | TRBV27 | CASSYGLAGVEQFF
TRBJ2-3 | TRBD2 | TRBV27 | CASSIRLAGHGTDTQYF
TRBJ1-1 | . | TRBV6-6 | CASSLRQKNAEAFF
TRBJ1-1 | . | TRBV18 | CASSPLMWGGDTEAFF
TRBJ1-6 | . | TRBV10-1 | CASSAGQLPLHF
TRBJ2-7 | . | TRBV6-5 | CASSRDKTYEQYF